This T cell receptor (beta chain) derives from a study of T cell responses to AZD1222 COVID-19 vaccine. Study findings and constraints: Clonal diversity was possibly underestimated, and white British individuals and females predominated among donors.

Some clones are missing from TCRdb's copy, which holds only in-frame ones; the method was immunoSEQ multiplex PCR. The table includes over 130,000 clones, roughly nine tenths detected once. Germline CDR1 SGHRS, CDR2 YFSETQ. With 4 bases removed from V and 7 bases from J, the gap between germline ends came to 15 bases. The CDR3 is 14 residues long. Analyses pooled second doses at about 4 or about 12 weeks. A word on this clone: Its antigen is not known.

V gene TRBV5-1 combines with J gene TRBJ1-5; D is undetermined. The TCR comes from an adult who received the AZD1222 COVID-19 vaccine. The sample consisted of peripheral blood, taken 28 days after the second AZD1222 dose. CDR3 sequence reads: CASSPGPPGQPQHF. The CDR3 nucleotides read TGCGCCAGCAGCCCCGGACCCCCGGGACAGCCCCAGCATTTT.